These T cell receptor beta chains were read from a single sample in a study of T cell responses to AZD1222 COVID-19 vaccine. Profiled with immunoSEQ multiplex PCR; TCRdb holds only in-frame clones, not every one. The sample consists of approximately 150,000 clones, about 89% of them appearing once. The sample in question was peripheral blood, obtained on day 0 of AZD1222 vaccination. Source of these receptors: an adult in good health. Each CDR3 is given with its conserved first and last residue. A D gene is named only where the DNA matches it firmly. The size of a clone is reported for some rows only, either as once, few or many, or as a class for expanded clones.

clone size	D gene	J gene	V gene	CDR3 DNA	CDR3 protein
-	-	TRBJ1-2	TRBV15	TGTGCCACCAGCAGGGGGGGAAACTCTCCCGCTAACTATGGCTACACCTTC	CATSRGGNSPANYGYTF
-	-	TRBJ1-2	TRBV7-9	TGTGCCAGCAGACCCTTGGGTTCCTATGGCTACACCTTC	CASRPLGSYGYTF
-	-	TRBJ1-2	TRBV3-1/TRBV3-2	TGTGCCAGCAACTCCGGGACGGCCAACTATGGCTACACCTTC	CASNSGTANYGYTF
few	-	TRBJ1-1	TRBV6-5	TGTGCCAGCAGGATAACGGACTTCTCCACTGAAGCTTTCTTT	CASRITDFSTEAFF
few	-	TRBJ2-2	TRBV5-5	TGTGCCAGCAGCTTGGGGCCTAAGAACACCGGGGAGCTGTTTTTT	CASSLGPKNTGELFF
-	-	TRBJ2-5	TRBV5-4	TGTGCCAGCAGCTTGGCACAGAGAGAAGAGACCCAGTACTTC	CASSLAQREETQYF
-	-	TRBJ1-1	TRBV25-1	TGTGCCAGCAGTGTTCAGGGGTACACTGAAGCTTTCTTT	CASSVQGYTEAFF
-	TRBD1	TRBJ2-3	TRBV4-1	TGCGCCAGCAGCCAAGAGGACGGGACAGGCACAGATACGCAGTATTTT	CASSQEDGTGTDTQYF
few	TRBD1	TRBJ1-2	TRBV7-2	TGTGCCAGCAGCTCCTACACAGGGGGCCTAGGGGGCTACACCTTC	CASSSYTGGLGGYTF
-	-	TRBJ1-5	TRBV2	TGTGCCAGCAGTGACGGAAGAAGCAATCAGCCCCAGCATTTT	CASSDGRSNQPQHF
-	-	TRBJ1-2	TRBV7-3	TGTGCCAGCAGCCCAACCCCATCAACTCTAAGCTATGGCTACACCTTC	CASSPTPSTLSYGYTF
-	TRBD1	TRBJ2-2	TRBV2	TGTGCCAGCAGTAAACAGGGGCAGGGCGGCACCGGGGAGCTGTTTTTT	CASSKQGQGGTGELFF